A single sample is the source of the 27 T cell receptor beta chains below, sequenced in a study of resident and recirculating memory T cells in vitiligo. Some clones are missing from TCRdb's copy, which holds only in-frame ones; the method was immunoSEQ multiplex PCR. The data contain around 43,000 clones, over 90% of them singletons. The sample consisted of blood. These receptor sequences come from a male donor with vitiligo.

V is TRBV11-3 and J is TRBJ1-3, with D unclear. The CDR3 covers 14 residues. Germline V gene sequence: CDR1 SGHNT, CDR2 YENEEA. V was pared by 1 base and J by 0 bases, with 4 bases between. CDR3 sequence: CASSLGDSGNTIYF. In nucleotides, the CDR3 is TGTGCCAGCAGCTTAGGAGACTCTGGAAACACCATATATTTT.

The V and J genes are TRBV7-3 and TRBJ2-5; D is possibly TRBD2 (5 bases). This CDR3 comprises 15 residues. V was shortened by 3 bases and J by 4 bases, with 15 bases between the two germline ends. Germline V gene sequence: CDR1 SGHTA, CDR2 FQGTGA. The DNA for the CDR3 is TGTGCCAGCAGCTTGGGTCCCTGGGAGCGAGAGACCCAGTACTTC. This sequence encodes CASSLGPWERETQYF.

The chain carries TRBV5-6 and TRBJ2-7; tentative D call: TRBD2 (6 bases). Germline V lookup: CDR1 SGHDT, CDR2 YYEEEE. The ends were cut back, 4 bases at V and 0 bases at J, with 11 bases in the middle. This CDR3 has 14 residues. CDR3 loop: CASSPGLPSYEQYF. In DNA, the CDR3 is TGTGCCAGCAGCCCGGGACTGCCCTCCTACGAGCAGTACTTC.

This sequence joins TRBV7-3 and TRBJ2-1, with 12 bases matching TRBD2. Germline V gene sequence: CDR1 SGHTA, CDR2 FQGTGA. The CDR3 runs 16 residues. V trimming: 3 bases; J trimming: 7 bases; junction bases outside the gene matches: 7. The CDR3 loop reads CASSLIPSGGANEQFF. The CDR3 DNA follows: TGTGCCAGCAGCTTGATCCCTAGCGGGGGGGCGAATGAGCAGTTCTTC.

The chain has TRBV15 and TRBJ1-2; 8 bases map to TRBD1. The CDR3 covers 17 residues. The germline gives CDR1 LNHNV, CDR2 YYDKDF (reference sequence). The junction had 9 bases not matched to a gene; V was cut back by 3 bases and J by 0 bases. The CDR3 sequence is CATSSPGQAIANYGYTF. The DNA for the CDR3 is TGTGCCACCAGCAGTCCGGGACAGGCAATAGCTAACTATGGCTACACCTTC.

The J gene is TRBJ2-1, the V gene TRBV7-3; 8 nucleotides line up with TRBD2. This CDR3 has 18 amino acids. In germline, CDR1 is SGHTA, CDR2 FQGTGA. Trimming at V came to 0 bases and at J to 2 bases, leaving 9 bases not matched to a gene. CDR3 loop: CASSLTGGGGLPYNEQFF. CDR3 bases: TGTGCCAGCAGCTTAACCGGGGGCGGGGGGCTCCCCTACAATGAGCAGTTCTTC.

The rearrangement uses TRBV5-4 and TRBJ1-6; 9 bases map to TRBD1. The CDR3 sequence is 14 residues long. V lost 8 bases to trimming and J lost 9 bases; unmatched junction nucleotides: 9. Per germline, CDR1 SGHNT and CDR2 YYREEE (reference sequence). The CDR3 bases are TGTGCCAGTCAAACCGGGACAGGGCTTTCACCCCTCCACTTT. It yields the protein CASQTGTGLSPLHF.

The chain joins TRBV27 to TRBJ2-7; 7 nucleotides match TRBD1. The CDR3 has 12 amino acids. The V gene's germline CDR1 is MNHEY and CDR2 SMNVEV (reference sequence). This CDR3 is CIRDRSTYEQYF. The CDR3 nucleotides are TGTATCCGGGACAGATCTACCTACGAGCAGTACTTC.

The V and J genes are TRBV12-5 and TRBJ2-7; 7 nucleotides align to TRBD2. CDR1 is LGHNT and CDR2 is FRNRAP in the germline V gene. This CDR3 region has 17 residues. V gave up 1 base and J gave up 4 bases; unmatched junction bases: 13. In nucleotides, the CDR3 is TGTGCTAGTGGTTTGGCCAGGGCCCCGGGACTACCTTACGAGCAGTACTTC. Translation gives CASGLARAPGLPYEQYF.

V gene TRBV7-3 combines with J gene TRBJ2-2, with a weak D call TRBD2 (5 bases). CDR1 SGHTA and CDR2 FQGTGA come from the germline V gene. V lost 6 bases and J 3 bases, leaving 14 bases between the germline ends. CDR3 length: 15 amino acids. The CDR3 DNA sequence: TGTGCCAGCAGTCCGGACTCCCACGACACCGGGGAGCTGTTTTTT. As protein: CASSPDSHDTGELFF.

V usage is TRBV6-1 and J usage is TRBJ2-7; 7 nucleotides match TRBD2. Germline CDR1 MNHNS, CDR2 SASEGT. CDR3 length equals 12 residues. J gave up 3 bases and V 8 bases, and 4 bases lay outside the gene matches. The CDR3 loop is CASPGGLYEQYF. The CDR3 DNA reads TGTGCCAGCCCGGGGGGTCTCTACGAGCAGTACTTC.

As for this clone: Other nucleotide sequences from this sample produce the same CDR3. This chain joins TRBV5-1 and TRBJ2-5; 13 bases agree with TRBD2. This CDR3 is built from 15 residues. Germline lookup yields CDR1 SGHRS and CDR2 YFSETQ. J lost 2 bases, V lost 2 bases, and 0 bases had no gene match. CDR3 amino acids: CASSLLAGGQETQYF. CDR3 in DNA: TGCGCCAGCAGCTTACTAGCGGGGGGGCAAGAGACCCAGTACTTC. Filled out from reference TRBV5-1 and TRBJ2-5, the complete variable domain reads KAGVTQTPRYLIKTRGQQVTLSCSPISGHRSVSWYQQTPGQGLQFLFEYFSETQRNKGNFPGRFSGRQFSNSRSEMNVSTLELGDSALYLCASSLLAGGQETQYFGPGTRLLVL.

V is TRBV2 and J is TRBJ1-1, with D hard to call. The CDR3 covers 12 residues. Germline CDR1 is SNHLY and CDR2 is FYNNEI. V lost 5 bases and J 1 base, leaving 5 bases between the germline ends. Written as DNA, the CDR3 is TGTGCCAGCAGTTACACGAACACTGAAGCTTTCTTT. This sequence encodes CASSYTNTEAFF.

This clone has just one count. The chain couples TRBV4-3 to TRBJ1-3; D is perhaps TRBD1 (5 bases). V lost 1 base to trimming and J lost 0 bases, with 13 bases between them. CDR1 LGHNA and CDR2 YSLEER come from the germline V gene. The CDR3 is made up of 17 amino acids. The CDR3 region is CASSQGMEGPSGNTIYF. The CDR3 DNA reads TGCGCCAGCAGCCAAGGTATGGAGGGACCCTCTGGAAACACCATATATTTT.

The V gene is TRBV19, the J gene TRBJ1-4, with D perhaps TRBD1 (5 bases). Per the germline V gene, CDR1 is LNHDA and CDR2 is SQIVND (reference sequence). The V gene lost 5 bases and the J gene lost 0 bases, with 13 bases spanning the gap. CDR3 length: 16 residues. Here the CDR3 DNA reads TGTGCCAGTAGTTCGCGCGGACACGCAACTAATGAAAAACTGTTTTTT. Its protein product is CASSSRGHATNEKLFF.

This clone has a single count. The rearrangement uses TRBV4-1 and TRBJ2-7, with D possibly matching TRBD2 (5 bases). This CDR3 has 14 amino acids. V dropped 4 bases and J dropped 1 base, with 11 bases sitting between them. Germline CDR1 and CDR2: MGHRA and YSYEKL. CDR3 bases: TGCGCCAGCAGCCCACTCGGGGTTTCCTACGAGCAGTACTTC. This encodes CASSPLGVSYEQYF.

This clone was detected once. This rearrangement joins TRBV6-1 to TRBJ2-7; TRBD2 matches 8 bases. CDR1 is MNHNS, CDR2 SASEGT, per germline. J lost 0 bases, V lost 6 bases, and 7 bases had no gene match. This CDR3 is 15 amino acids long. DNA of the CDR3: TGTGCCAGCAGGGGGGAAGCGGGGGCCTCCTACGAGCAGTACTTC. Translating it yields CASRGEAGASYEQYF.

V usage is TRBV2 and J usage is TRBJ2-7, with D perhaps matching TRBD2 (6 bases). Between the trimmed V and J ends, which lost 6 bases and 7 bases, there was a span of 16 bases. In germline, CDR1 is SNHLY, CDR2 FYNNEI. CDR3 size: 13 residues. CDR3 protein: CASRLGEAGEQYF. CDR3 nucleotide sequence: TGTGCCAGCAGGCTGGGGGAGGCAGGAGAGCAGTACTTC.

DNA of the CDR3: TGTGCCAGCAGCTTGGACAGGATTAATGGCTACACCTTC. This sequence encodes CASSLDRINGYTF. This chain connects TRBV5-6 to TRBJ1-2; TRBD1 is a possible D gene (5 bases). V was clipped by 0 bases and J by 6 bases, with 9 bases between them. The CDR3 totals 13 residues. Looked up from germline, CDR1 is SGHDT and CDR2 is YYEEEE. Complete variable domain (other parts from reference TRBV5-6 and TRBJ1-2): DAGVTQSPTHLIKTRGQQVTLRCSPKSGHDTVSWYQQALGQGPQFIFQYYEEEERQRGNFPDRFSGHQFPNYSSELNVNALLLGDSALYLCASSLDRINGYTFGSGTRLTVV.

Here the CDR3 DNA reads TGTGCCAGCACTAAACAGGCGGACCCTAACTATGGCTACACCTTC. It encodes CASTKQADPNYGYTF. The chain combines TRBV2 with TRBJ1-2; D perhaps matches TRBD1 (5 bases). Germline V gene sequence: CDR1 SNHLY, CDR2 FYNNEI. V lost 7 bases and J 0 bases, leaving 15 bases between the germline ends. This CDR3 comprises 15 residues.

The gene calls are TRBV7-2 and TRBJ2-5, with a weak D call TRBD1 (6 bases). The CDR3 is 15 amino acids. The V gene's germline CDR1 is SGHTA and CDR2 FQGNSA. V lost 4 bases, J lost 0 bases, and 12 bases lay in between. The CDR3 region is CASSYTGTNQETQYF. The CDR3 bases are TGTGCCAGCAGCTACACCGGGACAAACCAAGAGACCCAGTACTTC.

V and J are TRBV19 and TRBJ1-2; D gene unclear. V was trimmed by 4 bases and J by 1 base, leaving 13 bases between them. CDR3 length equals 15 residues. Germline CDR1 reads LNHDA; CDR2 reads SQIVND (reference sequence). CDR3 protein: CASSKRQNYNYGYTF. In DNA, the CDR3 is TGTGCCAGTAGTAAGCGGCAGAACTATAACTATGGCTACACCTTC.

The V call is TRBV30, the J call TRBJ2-3; D might be TRBD2 (7 bases). Trimming left V 3 bases short and J 5 bases short, with 18 bases between. In germline, CDR1 is GTSNPN, CDR2 SVGIG (reference sequence). This CDR3 has 15 residues. The CDR3 region has the DNA TGTGCCTGGAGGGGATTAGGGGGGGCCGTAGATACGCAGTATTTT. Its translation is CAWRGLGGAVDTQYF.

The chain carries TRBV11-2 and TRBJ2-7; D gene unclear. The CDR3 length is 14 residues. Trimming stripped 6 bases from V and 2 bases from J, with 14 bases between. Germline V gives CDR1 SGHAT, CDR2 FQNNGV. CDR3 sequence: CASSLLSPAYEQYF. The CDR3 DNA is TGTGCCAGCAGTCTTTTGTCCCCCGCCTACGAGCAGTACTTC.

The rearrangement joins TRBV5-1 to TRBJ2-5; tentatively, D is TRBD2 (6 bases). Trimming pared 4 bases from V and 1 base from J, leaving 11 bases between. CDR1 SGHRS and CDR2 YFSETQ come from the germline V gene. The length of the CDR3 is 14 residues. The DNA for the CDR3 is TGCGCCAGCAGCCACGGGACTGTCCAAGAGACCCAGTACTTC. Protein product: CASSHGTVQETQYF.

CDR3 bases: TGTGCCAGCAGTACCAGAACCCAGGGGTTGAATTCACCCCTCCACTTT. Amino acid sequence: CASSTRTQGLNSPLHF. V is TRBV6-6 and J is TRBJ1-6; TRBD1 might be the D (6 bases). Germline CDR1 reads MNHNY; CDR2 reads SVGAGI (reference sequence). Trimming left V 5 bases short and J 7 bases short, with 18 bases between. The CDR3 is made up of 16 amino acids.

The chain has TRBV27 and TRBJ2-7, with TRBD1 matching over 7 bases. V dropped 5 bases and J dropped 9; count of bases not matched to a gene: 13. The CDR3 sequence is 14 residues long. Germline values: CDR1 MNHEY, CDR2 SMNVEV (reference sequence). CDR3 region: CASSLRGQIPGQYF. Here the CDR3 DNA reads TGTGCCAGCAGTCTACGGGGACAGATCCCCGGGCAGTACTTC.